Included here is one TCR beta chain sequence, with context. Its antigen is unidentified. Cells designated naive CD8 were CD45RO-negative and were positively selected for CCR7, with terminally differentiated effector memory CD45RA+ cells excluded. This entry is derived from a study of shared clonotypes between healthy human individuals. J lost 3 bases, V lost 5 bases, and 8 bases had no gene match. The CDR3 covers 15 residues. Germline CDR1 is LNHDA and CDR2 is SQIVND (reference sequence). Study-wide findings and caveats: Large sequencing depth failed to make sorted-subset sequencing complete, rarefaction showed.

Deep level was the assay's run setting. Sequenced by immunoSEQ multiplex PCR; TCRdb stores in-frame clones only, minus some. This repertoire shows hundreds of thousands of clones, 95% to 96% found once; its top ten account for roughly 0.1%. The sequenced material came from naive CD8+ T cells sorted from blood. This chain joins TRBV19 and TRBJ2-7; 9 positions agree with TRBD2. The clonotype comes from a woman aged 30 to 39 in good health. As DNA, the CDR3 is TGTGCCAGTAGTCCGGCGGGGGGGCCGGACTACGAGCAGTACTTC. This sequence encodes CASSPAGGPDYEQYF.